The 5 T cell receptor beta chains below all came from one sample that was sequenced in a study of graft-versus-host responses after intestinal transplantation. Assay: immunoSEQ multiplex PCR; the TCRdb copy retains only in-frame clones and omits some. The sample shows about 63,000 clones, approximately 91% of them seen only once. Lymphocytes from graft epithelium and lamina propria were isolated. The sequenced sample was ileum tissue, obtained less than 400 days after transplant. The origin of the receptors is a human patient who received an intestinal transplant, so some T cells may come from the graft donor.

The V gene is TRBV7-3, the J gene TRBJ2-2; 12 bases match TRBD2. The CDR3 consists of 13 residues. Per germline, CDR1 SGHTA and CDR2 FQGTGA. V lost 10 bases, J lost 6 bases, and 3 bases stayed unmatched. CDR3 bases: TGTGCCACCGGACTAGCGGGACCCGGGGAGCTGTTTTTT. Residues: CATGLAGPGELFF.

The chain links TRBV5-5 to TRBJ1-1; no clear D gene. Looked up from germline, CDR1 is SGHKS and CDR2 is YYEKEE (reference sequence). There are 15 residues in the CDR3. With 0 bases removed from V and 2 bases from J, the gap between germline ends came to 11 bases. The CDR3 DNA is TGTGCCAGCAGCTTGGGGTTTATGGCTAACACTGAAGCTTTCTTT. Translation gives CASSLGFMANTEAFF.

The V call is TRBV5-4, the J call TRBJ2-7; D gene uncertain. Germline CDR1 SGHNT, CDR2 YYREEE (reference sequence). Trimming pared 4 bases from V and 5 bases from J, leaving 10 bases between. The length of the CDR3 is 12 residues. The CDR3 DNA sequence: TGTGCCAGCAGCGTAAGCGTAGACGAGCAGTACTTC. Translating it yields CASSVSVDEQYF. The full variable domain, with the rest looked up from reference TRBV5-4 and TRBJ2-7, is ETGVTQSPTHLIKTRGQQVTLRCSSQSGHNTVSWYQQALGQGPQFIFQYYREEENGRGNFPPRFSGLQFPNYSSELNVNALELDDSALYLCASSVSVDEQYFGPGTRLTVT.

For this clone: The sample holds other DNA sequences that translate to the same CDR3. V and J are TRBV15 and TRBJ2-3, with D unclear. CDR3 size: 15 residues. The germline CDR1 and CDR2 sequences are LNHNV and YYDKDF (reference sequence). V lost 3 bases and J lost 5, with 15 bases in between. CDR3 bases: TGTGCCACCAGCAGGAGAGGTACCGCAGGAGATACGCAGTATTTT. Protein sequence: CATSRRGTAGDTQYF. Combining the CDR3 with reference TRBV15 and TRBJ2-3 gives the whole variable domain DAMVIQNPRYQVTQFGKPVTLSCSQTLNHNVMYWYQQKSSQAPKLLFHYYDKDFNNEADTPDNFQSRRPNTSFCFLDIRSPGLGDTAMYLCATSRRGTAGDTQYFGPGTRLTVL.

The chain recombines TRBV19 with TRBJ1-1; a possible D gene is TRBD1 (6 bases). Trimming removed 9 bases at V and 6 bases at J, with 20 bases between. The CDR3 runs 14 residues. Per germline, CDR1 LNHDA and CDR2 SQIVND (reference sequence). This CDR3 is CASKHQGIEAEAFF. The CDR3 DNA sequence: TGTGCCAGCAAACACCAGGGGATTGAGGCTGAAGCTTTCTTT. The full variable domain, completed using reference TRBV19 and TRBJ1-1, is DGGITQSPKYLFRKEGQNVTLSCEQNLNHDAMYWYRQDPGQGLRLIYYSQIVNDFQKGDIAEGYSVSREKKESFPLTVTSAQKNPTAFYLCASKHQGIEAEAFFGQGTRLTVV.